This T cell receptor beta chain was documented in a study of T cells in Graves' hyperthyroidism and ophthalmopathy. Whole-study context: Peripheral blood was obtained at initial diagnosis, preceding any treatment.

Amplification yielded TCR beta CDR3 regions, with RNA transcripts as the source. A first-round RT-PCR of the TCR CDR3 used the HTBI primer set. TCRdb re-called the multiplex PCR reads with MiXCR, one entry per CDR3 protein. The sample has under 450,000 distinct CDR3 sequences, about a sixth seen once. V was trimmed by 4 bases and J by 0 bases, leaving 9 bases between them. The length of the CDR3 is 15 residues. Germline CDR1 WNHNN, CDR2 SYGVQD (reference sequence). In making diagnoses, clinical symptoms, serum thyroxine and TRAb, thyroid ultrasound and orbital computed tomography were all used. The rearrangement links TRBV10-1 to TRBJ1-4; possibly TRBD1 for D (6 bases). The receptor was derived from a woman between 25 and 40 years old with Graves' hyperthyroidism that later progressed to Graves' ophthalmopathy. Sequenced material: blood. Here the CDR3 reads CASSAGESTNEKLFF. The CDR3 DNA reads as TGCGCCAGCAGTGCAGGGGAATCAACTAATGAAAAACTGTTTTTT.